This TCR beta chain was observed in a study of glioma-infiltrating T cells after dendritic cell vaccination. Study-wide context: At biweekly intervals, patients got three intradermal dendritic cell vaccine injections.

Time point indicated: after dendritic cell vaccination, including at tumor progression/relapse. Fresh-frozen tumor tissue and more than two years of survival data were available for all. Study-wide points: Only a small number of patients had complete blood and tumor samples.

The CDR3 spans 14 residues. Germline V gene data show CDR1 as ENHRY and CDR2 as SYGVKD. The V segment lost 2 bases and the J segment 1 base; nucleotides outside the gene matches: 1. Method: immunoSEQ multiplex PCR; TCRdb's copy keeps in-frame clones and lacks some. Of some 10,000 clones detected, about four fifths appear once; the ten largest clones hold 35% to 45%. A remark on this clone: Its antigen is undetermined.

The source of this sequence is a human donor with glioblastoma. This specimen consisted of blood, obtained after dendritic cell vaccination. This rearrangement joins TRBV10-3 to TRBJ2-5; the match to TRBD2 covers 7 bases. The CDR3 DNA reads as TGTGCCATCAGTGAGGCTAGCGGCCAAGAGACCCAGTACTTC. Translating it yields CAISEASGQETQYF.